The table lists the clone carrying this T cell receptor (beta chain) with many counts. Its cognate antigen is unknown. With 3 bases removed from V and 5 bases from J, the gap between germline ends came to 13 bases. The CDR3 has 14 residues. The germline CDR1 and CDR2 sequences are SGHAT and FQNNGV. This sample is part of a study of regulatory T cells in long-lasting Graves disease. Across the study: For a period under 3 months, newly diagnosed Graves' patients had taken antithyroid drugs.

HTBI primers from iRepertoire and Arm-PCR of CDR3 regions yielded the TCR beta libraries. Each CDR3 protein gets one entry after TCRdb re-called the multiplex PCR reads with MiXCR. Of around 460,000 distinct CDR3 sequences listed, 12% to 15% are singletons. This sample's time point: newly diagnosed GD, antithyroid drugs for less than 3 months. Extracted PBMC RNA gave rise to the TCR library. Findings and limits, study-wide: Limited sample numbers may have lowered accuracy.

The same specimen was also included in a second study, on T cells in Graves' hyperthyroidism and ophthalmopathy. That report adds: Most thyroid clonotypes expanded above 0.001 were also detected in blood.

The source material was peripheral blood mononuclear cells (PBMCs), sampled at new diagnosis, from a patient treated with antithyroid drugs. The TCR comes from a woman aged 45-59 years with Graves disease. The rearrangement uses TRBV11-2 and TRBJ2-5, with no clear D. CDR3 nucleotides: TGTGCCAGCAGCTTCCAGACCCTCCTGGAGACCCAGTACTTC. This encodes CASSFQTLLETQYF.